This record looks at one TCR beta chain sequence and its context. Its antigen is not identified. This record belongs to a study of CD8 T cells in ankylosing spondylitis. General study results and limits: Reportedly, significant enrichment of disease-linked clones occurred in matched ankylosing spondylitis synovial fluid. It appeared that ankylosing spondylitis blood was characterized by a TCR beta motif of several highly homologous variants. Both synovial fluid and blood in reactive arthritis had previously been reported to carry some motif variants.

The CDR3 sequence is 12 residues long. The germline V and J ends were trimmed by 3 bases and 8 bases, with 13 bases remaining between them. The germline V gene has CDR1 DFQATT and CDR2 SNEGSKA (reference sequence). By quantitative 5'-RACE with molecular barcodes, the TCR beta libraries were made. TCRdb reanalysed the 5' RACE reads using MiXCR and keeps one entry per CDR3 protein. Among 220,000 or so distinct CDR3 sequences, around 17% were seen once, and the ten largest hold approximately 40%. This chain joins TRBV20-1 and TRBJ1-1, with D hard to call. Sample: blood, either unsorted or a sorted T cell fraction (not recorded which). This sequence originates from a male donor with ankylosing spondylitis. CDR3 in DNA: TGCAGTGCTAGGTCAGAGCTCATCGAAGCTTTCTTT. Its protein product is CSARSELIEAFF.